A single sample is the source of the 27 T cell receptor beta chains below, sequenced in a study of blood T cells in healthy people across ages. A sample-barcoded 5' primer and a J-beta primer mix were used in a second PCR of roughly 6 to 11 cycles. In TCRdb, the 5' RACE reads were re-called with MiXCR into one record per CDR3 protein. There are approximately 1,100,000 distinct CDR3 sequences in the sample; 40% to 45% occur only once, and approximately 20% lies in the top ten. The sequencing sample was made of blood. Receptors were obtained from a woman aged 55-75 years in good health.

Notes on this clonotype: This sequence may be a read error, since a much larger clone differs from it by one base. The chain combines TRBV20-1 with TRBJ2-5; D uncertain. The J call may be wrong; the DNA end is better matched by TRBJ2-1. The V gene's germline CDR1 is DFQATT and CDR2 SNEGSKA (reference sequence). This CDR3 is built from 12 residues. The CDR3 is CSARQWQETQFF. The CDR3, as DNA: TGCAGTGCTAGACAGTGGCAAGAGACCCAGTTCTTC.

V gene TRBV20-1 combines with J gene TRBJ2-4; 7 bases fit TRBD2. The J call may be in error: the DNA end matches TRBJ2-7 better. CDR1 DFQATT and CDR2 SNEGSKA come from the germline V gene (reference sequence). There are 12 residues in the CDR3. CDR3 in amino acids: CSAVAGPYEQYF. CDR3 sequence (DNA): TGCAGCGCGGTAGCGGGCCCCTACGAGCAGTACTTC.

This chain uses TRBV15 with TRBJ1-1, with D uncertain. The germline V and J ends were trimmed by 1 base and 11 bases, with 8 bases remaining between them. The germline V gene encodes CDR1 LNHNV and CDR2 YYDKDF (reference sequence). CDR3 length: 11 amino acids. The CDR3 reads CATSRGGRAFF. CDR3 nucleotide sequence: TGTGCCACCAGCAGAGGAGGGCGCGCTTTCTTT. Supplemented by reference TRBV15 and TRBJ1-1, the full variable domain reads DAMVIQNPRYQVTQFGKPVTLSCSQTLNHNVMYWYQQKSSQAPKLLFHYYDKDFNNEADTPDNFQSRRPNTSFCFLDIRSPGLGDTAMYLCATSRGGRAFFGQGTRLTVV.

This chain links TRBV7-9 with TRBJ2-3; D remains unclear. Germline CDR1 SEHNR, CDR2 FQNEAQ (reference sequence). CDR3 length: 17 amino acids. Trimming removed 3 bases at V and 0 bases at J, with 16 bases between. CDR3 sequence: CASSLHPVPPSTDTQYF. DNA for the CDR3: TGTGCCAGCAGCTTGCACCCAGTCCCTCCGAGCACAGATACGCAGTATTTT. The complete variable domain, with remaining parts taken from reference TRBV7-9 and TRBJ2-3, reads DTGVSQNPRHKITKRGQNVTFRCDPISEHNRLYWYRQTLGQGPEFLTYFQNEAQLEKSRLLSDRFSAERPKGSFSTLEIQRTEQGDSAMYLCASSLHPVPPSTDTQYFGPGTRLTVL.

This clonotype came up a few times. The V and J genes are TRBV9 and TRBJ2-2, with TRBD2 matching over 9 bases. Germline V gives CDR1 SGDLS, CDR2 YYNGEE. There are 14 residues in the CDR3. V was pared by 5 bases and J by 7 bases, with 6 bases of the junction left unmatched. As DNA, the CDR3 is TGTGCCAGCAGTGCTAGCGGGATTATCGGGGAGCTGTTTTTT. It encodes CASSASGIIGELFF.

The V gene is TRBV27, the J gene TRBJ2-1; possible D gene TRBD2, 6 bases. V lost 2 bases, J lost 5 bases, and 13 bases lay in between. Germline V gives CDR1 MNHEY, CDR2 SMNVEV (reference sequence). This CDR3 spans 15 amino acids. The chain's CDR3 is CASSLVKRADNEQFF. The CDR3 coding sequence is TGTGCCAGCAGTTTAGTGAAGCGGGCGGACAATGAGCAGTTCTTC.

This clonotype has just one count. The CDR3 reads CASSAQLYTEAFF. CDR3 DNA sequence: TGTGCCAGCAGTGCTCAATTGTACACTGAAGCTTTCTTT. The chain links TRBV2 to TRBJ1-1; unclear D gene. The CDR3 covers 13 residues. Looked up from germline, CDR1 is SNHLY and CDR2 is FYNNEI. Trimming took off 4 bases at V and 3 bases at J, with 9 bases between the two ends.

The V and J genes are TRBV9 and TRBJ2-7; TRBD1 matches at 7 bases. Losses at the gene ends were 0 bases for V and 6 bases for J; bases not matched to a gene: 9. Germline lookup yields CDR1 SGDLS and CDR2 YYNGEE. This CDR3 spans 15 amino acids. This CDR3 is CASSVAGRQGGEQYF. The CDR3 region has the DNA TGTGCCAGCAGCGTAGCAGGTAGACAGGGTGGCGAGCAGTACTTC.

This clonotype was found once. This may be a read error, as it is one base from a much larger clone. The V and J genes are TRBV11-1 and TRBJ1-2; D might be TRBD1 (6 bases). This CDR3 comprises 17 residues. The ends were cut back, 5 bases at V and 0 bases at J, with 19 bases in the middle. The germline V gene encodes CDR1 SGHAT and CDR2 FQDESV (reference sequence). CDR3 amino acids: CASSPGQTDQANYGYTF. Written as DNA, the CDR3 is TGTGCCAGCAGCCCCGGACAGACTGATCAAGCTAACTATGGCTACACCTTC.

DNA for the CDR3: TGTGCCAGCACCAAGGGACAGGGGCTCGGAAAGACCCAGTTCTTC. Translation gives CASTKGQGLGKTQFF. The chain recombines TRBV6-5 with TRBJ2-1; 10 nucleotides align to TRBD1. In germline, CDR1 is MNHEY, CDR2 SVGAGI. The junction had 16 bases not matched to a gene; V was cut back by 7 bases and J by 13 bases. The CDR3 spans 15 residues.

This clonotype was observed a few times. The chain couples TRBV10-3 to TRBJ1-1, with 7 bases fitting TRBD1. The germline gives CDR1 ENHRY, CDR2 SYGVKD. J was trimmed by 1 base and V by 10 bases; bases with no gene match: 9. This CDR3 has 14 amino acids. CDR3 sequence (DNA): TGTGCCACCTCTTCGGGACAGCCGAACACTGAAGCTTTCTTT. Its protein is CATSSGQPNTEAFF.

The gene calls are TRBV20-1 and TRBJ1-2; 7 bases line up with TRBD1. Germline V gives CDR1 DFQATT, CDR2 SNEGSKA (reference sequence). The V gene end was trimmed by 3 bases and the J gene end by 4 bases; junction bases not matched to a gene: 5. CDR3 length: 13 residues. CDR3 sequence (DNA): TGCAGTGCTAGCCGAGGGACAGTCTATGGCTACACCTTC. Translation: CSASRGTVYGYTF.

Concerning this clonotype itself: Just one base apart from a much larger clone, this may be a read error. This sequence joins TRBV29-1 and TRBJ2-1, with 8 nucleotides matching TRBD2. Germline assignment: CDR1 SQVTM and CDR2 ANQGSEA. The CDR3 is 14 residues long. V gave up 6 bases and J gave up 5 bases; unmatched junction bases: 9. The CDR3 bases are TGCAGCGTCTCTGTAGCCGGGGGGGACAATGAGCAGTTCTTC. Translation: CSVSVAGGDNEQFF.

This clonotype occurred a few times. The CDR3 DNA reads TGTGCCAGCAGCCAAGATACGGGGAGGTGGTCAGATACGCAGTATTTT. It codes for CASSQDTGRWSDTQYF. The chain joins TRBV14 to TRBJ2-3; weak D call: TRBD2 (6 bases). V shed 0 bases and J shed 4 bases, with 14 bases lying between them. CDR3 length: 16 residues. CDR1 and CDR2 from the germline V gene are SGHDN and FVKESK.

V and J are TRBV29-1 and TRBJ1-1; unclear D gene. The V end was cut by 2 bases, the J end by 4 bases, with 8 bases between. The CDR3 has 12 residues. Germline values: CDR1 SQVTM, CDR2 ANQGSEA. CDR3 DNA: TGCAGCGTTGAAAAGTGCGGCACTGAAGCTTTCTTT. Its protein is CSVEKCGTEAFF.

This chain links TRBV27 with TRBJ2-5; D possibly uses TRBD1 or TRBD2 (7 bases each). V lost 4 bases to trimming and J lost 13 bases, with 25 bases between them. Germline loops: CDR1 MNHEY, CDR2 SMNVEV (reference sequence). This CDR3 spans 15 amino acids. CDR3 region: CASSSSSRTGGGRYF. Written as DNA, the CDR3 is TGTGCCAGCAGTTCTTCTTCCCGGACAGGTGGCGGGAGGTACTTC.

The table lists this clonotype with a few counts. A read error may account for a junction end that differs from germline. The chain recombines TRBV6-5 with TRBJ2-7; D ambiguous. The CDR3 has 15 residues. The germline CDR1 and CDR2 sequences are MNHEY and SVGAGI. The CDR3 protein is CASSVGRITSYEQYF. Here the CDR3 DNA reads TGTGCCAGCAGCGTTGGGCGGATTACATCCTACGAGCAGTATTTC.

The chain carries TRBV4-1 and TRBJ1-2; TRBD1 matches at 7 bases. The V and J ends lost 3 bases and 8 bases, in that order; junction bases with no gene match: 12. Per the germline V gene, CDR1 is MGHRA and CDR2 is YSYEKL. The CDR3 runs to 15 residues. The CDR3 here is CASSQTADRAPGYTF. CDR3 nucleotide sequence: TGCGCCAGCAGCCAGACAGCCGACAGGGCTCCCGGCTACACCTTC.

J is TRBJ1-2 and V is TRBV28, with D possibly TRBD1 on 6 matching bases. Deletions cut 3 bases from V and 7 bases from J, with 18 bases between. Germline V CDR1 and CDR2: MDHEN, SYDVKM. This CDR3 spans 15 amino acids. For the CDR3, the DNA is TGTGCCAGCAGTTTCCTTACAAGCCGGGACACTGGCTACACCTTC. Protein sequence: CASSFLTSRDTGYTF.

This clonotype was detected a few times. V is TRBV7-2 and J is TRBJ2-5; no firm D call. The CDR3 has 15 residues. V was cut by 1 base and J by 2 bases, with 11 bases left in between. CDR1 and CDR2 (germline): SGHTA, FQGNSA. The chain's CDR3 is CASSLGRDIQETQYF. DNA of the CDR3: TGTGCCAGCAGCTTAGGCCGCGACATTCAAGAGACCCAGTACTTC.

This clonotype was seen only a few times. The rearrangement uses TRBV6-1 and TRBJ2-1, with TRBD1 identical over 7 bases. With 8 bases clipped from V and 8 bases from J, the junction kept 12 bases outside the gene matches. Per germline, CDR1 MNHNS and CDR2 SASEGT. The CDR3 is 14 amino acids. In DNA, the CDR3 is TGTGCCAGCCGACCCCGACAGGGTGGCGATGAGCAGTTCTTC. It translates to CASRPRQGGDEQFF.

This clonotype was seen many times. The genes are TRBV20-1 and TRBJ2-1; 7 nucleotides line up with TRBD2. Germline V gene lookup returns CDR1 DFQATT and CDR2 SNEGSKA (reference sequence). With V trimmed by 1 base and J by 0 bases, 0 bases remained unmatched. This CDR3 is 14 amino acids long. The CDR3 nucleotides are TGCAGTGCTAGAGGCGGGAGCTCCTACAATGAGCAGTTCTTC. Encoded protein: CSARGGSSYNEQFF.

This clonotype was seen a few times. The gene calls are TRBV27 and TRBJ2-7; D is unresolved. Per germline, CDR1 MNHEY and CDR2 SMNVEV (reference sequence). This CDR3 has 15 residues. Trimming took off 5 bases at V and 4 bases at J, with 18 bases between the two ends. CDR3 sequence reads: CASSENLDTLYEQYF. In nucleotides, the CDR3 is TGTGCCAGCAGTGAGAACCTCGACACCCTATACGAGCAGTACTTC.

The table lists this clonotype with a few counts. The rearrangement uses TRBV25-1 and TRBJ1-2; D gene unclear. Germline lookup yields CDR1 MGHDK and CDR2 SYGVNS. The CDR3 has 13 amino acids. V lost 6 bases and J 8 bases, leaving 16 bases between the germline ends. In DNA, the CDR3 is TGTGCCAGCAGCCAACCGGGGTCTCAGGGCTACACCTTC. Protein product: CASSQPGSQGYTF.

In its sample, this clonotype was seen a few times. The chain is built from TRBV5-1 and TRBJ2-5, with D uncertain. The CDR3 sequence is 14 residues long. V was clipped by 0 bases and J by 5 bases, with 11 bases between them. The germline gives CDR1 SGHRS, CDR2 YFSETQ. The DNA of the CDR3 is TGCGCCAGCAGCTTGGAACGGGTCTCCGAGACCCAGTACTTC. It codes for CASSLERVSETQYF.

As regards this clonotype: One end of the junction fails to match germline, which may point to a read error. The CDR3 is CASSQWGTSGLQATQYF. CDR3 coding DNA: TGTGCCAGCAGTCAATGGGGGACTAGCGGACTCCAAGCGACCCAGTACTTC. V usage is TRBV6-6 and J usage is TRBJ2-5; 11 nucleotides match TRBD2. This CDR3 has 17 residues. Germline V lookup: CDR1 MNHNY, CDR2 SVGAGI (reference sequence).

This clonotype showed up just a few times. The chain joins TRBV30 to TRBJ2-3; 8 bases line up with TRBD1. The CDR3 is made up of 13 amino acids. The germline gives CDR1 GTSNPN, CDR2 SVGIG (reference sequence). Unmatched junction bases numbered 6, after V lost 6 bases and J lost 4 bases. In nucleotides, the CDR3 is TGTGCCTGTCCGGGACAGGTGGCAGATACGCAGTATTTT. Protein product: CACPGQVADTQYF.